What follows are 7 T cell receptor beta chains derived from one specimen sequenced in a study of shared clonotypes between healthy human individuals. Assay used: immunoSEQ multiplex PCR; TCRdb lists only in-frame clones, some missing. Of roughly 1,500,000 clones detected, roughly 98% appear once; the ten largest clones hold less than 0.55%. The sequencing input was naive CD4+ T cells sorted from blood. Subset described: CD45RA+ positively selected. These TCRs come from a man between 25 and 39 years old in good health.

This clone is a singleton in its sample. The chain combines TRBV11-2 with TRBJ2-5; weak D call: TRBD1 (5 bases). The CDR3 extends over 15 amino acids. With 4 bases removed from V and 3 bases from J, the gap between germline ends came to 15 bases. From germline, CDR1 is SGHAT and CDR2 FQNNGV. CDR3 coding DNA: TGTGCCAGCAGCTATAGGGGATCCCTTGAAGAGACCCAGTACTTC. It codes for CASSYRGSLEETQYF.

V usage is TRBV28 and J usage is TRBJ2-7, with D maybe TRBD2 (5 bases). Germline V gene lookup returns CDR1 MDHEN and CDR2 SYDVKM. Trimming removed 5 bases at V and 9 bases at J, with 11 bases between. The CDR3 totals 11 residues. The CDR3 DNA reads as TGTGCCAGCAGTCTGACCGCGGGGCAGTACTTC. Its protein is CASSLTAGQYF.

The rearrangement uses TRBV7-6 and TRBJ2-7; 11 bases are shared with TRBD2. This CDR3 is built from 14 residues. V shed 5 bases and J 7 bases; nucleotides not matched to a gene: 7. CDR1 and CDR2 (germline): SGHVS, FNYEAQ. The chain's CDR3 is CASSPPGLAEEQYF. CDR3 coding DNA: TGTGCCAGCAGCCCGCCGGGACTAGCGGAGGAGCAGTACTTC.

The DNA of the CDR3 is TGTGCCAGCAGCGTAGTATGGGACCCCTACGAGCAGTACTTC. Amino acids: CASSVVWDPYEQYF. This chain joins TRBV9 and TRBJ2-7; D assignment may be TRBD1 or TRBD2 (5 bases each). V lost 0 bases to trimming and J lost 2 bases, with 9 bases between them. The CDR3 sequence is 14 residues long. Germline V gene data show CDR1 as SGDLS and CDR2 as YYNGEE.

This rearrangement joins TRBV5-1 to TRBJ2-7; 9 positions match TRBD1. This CDR3 contains 14 residues. The junction had 9 bases not matched to a gene; V was cut back by 5 bases and J by 6 bases. The V gene's germline CDR1 is SGHRS and CDR2 YFSETQ. CDR3 in amino acids: CASRQQGAQGEQYF. The CDR3 DNA reads TGCGCCAGCAGGCAACAGGGGGCGCAGGGCGAGCAGTACTTC.

CDR3 nucleotide sequence: TGTGCCAGCTCACTAACAAGGTCTTATCAGACCTACGAGCAGTACTTC. It encodes CASSLTRSYQTYEQYF. The J gene is TRBJ2-7, the V gene TRBV18, with no clear D. The CDR3 is 16 residues long. V lost 4 bases and J 2 bases, leaving 18 bases between the germline ends. Germline values: CDR1 KGHSH, CDR2 LQKENI.

This clone was counted once. The gene calls are TRBV5-4 and TRBJ2-3, with no clear D. CDR1 and CDR2 (germline): SGHNT, YYREEE (reference sequence). Between the trimmed V and J ends, which lost 4 bases and 3 bases, there was a span of 15 bases. This CDR3 has 15 amino acids. The CDR3 region is CASSPPGRETDTQYF. DNA for the CDR3: TGTGCCAGCAGCCCCCCCGGGCGAGAGACAGATACGCAGTATTTT.